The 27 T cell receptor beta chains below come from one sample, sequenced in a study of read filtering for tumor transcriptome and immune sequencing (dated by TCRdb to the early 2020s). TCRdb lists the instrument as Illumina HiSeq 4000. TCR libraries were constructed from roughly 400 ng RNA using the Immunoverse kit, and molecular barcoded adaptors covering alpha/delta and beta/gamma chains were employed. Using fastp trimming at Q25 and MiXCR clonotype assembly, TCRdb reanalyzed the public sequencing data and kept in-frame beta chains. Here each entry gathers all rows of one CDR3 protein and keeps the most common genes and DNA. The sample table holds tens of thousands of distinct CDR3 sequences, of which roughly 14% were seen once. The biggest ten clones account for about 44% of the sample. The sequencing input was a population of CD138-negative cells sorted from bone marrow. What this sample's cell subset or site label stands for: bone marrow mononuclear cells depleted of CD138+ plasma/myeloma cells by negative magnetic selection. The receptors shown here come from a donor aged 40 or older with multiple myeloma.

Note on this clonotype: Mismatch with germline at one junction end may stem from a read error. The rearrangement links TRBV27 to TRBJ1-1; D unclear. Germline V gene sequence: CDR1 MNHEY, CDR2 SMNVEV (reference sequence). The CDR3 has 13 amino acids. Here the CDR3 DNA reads TGTGCCAGCAGTTTAAGAGGGAACTCTGAAGCTTTCTTT. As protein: CASSLRGNSEAFF.

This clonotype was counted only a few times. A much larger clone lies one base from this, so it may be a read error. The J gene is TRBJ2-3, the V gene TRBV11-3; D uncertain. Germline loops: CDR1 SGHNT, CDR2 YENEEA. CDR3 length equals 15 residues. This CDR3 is CANSLGDSTTDTQYF. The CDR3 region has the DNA TGTGCCAACAGCTTAGGTGACTCGACCACAGATACGCAGTATTTT. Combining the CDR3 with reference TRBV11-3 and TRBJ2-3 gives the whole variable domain EAGVVQSPRYKIIEKKQPVAFWCNPISGHNTLYWYLQNLGQGPELLIRYENEEAVDDSQLPKDRFSAERLKGVDSTLKIQPAELGDSAVYLCANSLGDSTTDTQYFGPGTRLTVL.

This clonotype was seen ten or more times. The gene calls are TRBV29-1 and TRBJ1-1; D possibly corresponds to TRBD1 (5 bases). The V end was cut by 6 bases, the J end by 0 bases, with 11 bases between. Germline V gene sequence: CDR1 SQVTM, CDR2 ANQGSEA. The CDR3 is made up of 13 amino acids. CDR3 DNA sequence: TGCAGCGTAAACAGGCCATTGAACACTGAAGCTTTCTTT. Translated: CSVNRPLNTEAFF.

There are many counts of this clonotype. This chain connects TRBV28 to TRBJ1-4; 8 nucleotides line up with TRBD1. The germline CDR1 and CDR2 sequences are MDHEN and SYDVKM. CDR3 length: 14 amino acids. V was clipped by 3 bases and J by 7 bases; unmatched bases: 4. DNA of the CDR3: TGTGCCAGCAGTTTCCAGGGGGCGAGTGAAAAACTGTTTTTT. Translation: CASSFQGASEKLFF.

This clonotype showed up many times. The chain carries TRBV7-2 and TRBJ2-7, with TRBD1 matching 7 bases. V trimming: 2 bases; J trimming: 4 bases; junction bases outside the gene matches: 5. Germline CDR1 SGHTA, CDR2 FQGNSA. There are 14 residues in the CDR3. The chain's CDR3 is CASSLRQGVYEQYF. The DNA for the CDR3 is TGTGCCAGCAGCTTAAGGCAGGGGGTTTACGAGCAGTACTTC.

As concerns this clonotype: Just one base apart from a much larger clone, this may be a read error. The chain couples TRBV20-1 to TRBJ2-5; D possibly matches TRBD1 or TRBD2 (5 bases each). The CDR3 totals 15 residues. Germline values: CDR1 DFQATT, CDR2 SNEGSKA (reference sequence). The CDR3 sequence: CSARDPGPRGETQCF. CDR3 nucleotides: TGCAGTGCTAGAGATCCGGGTCCAAGAGGGGAGACCCAGTGCTTC.

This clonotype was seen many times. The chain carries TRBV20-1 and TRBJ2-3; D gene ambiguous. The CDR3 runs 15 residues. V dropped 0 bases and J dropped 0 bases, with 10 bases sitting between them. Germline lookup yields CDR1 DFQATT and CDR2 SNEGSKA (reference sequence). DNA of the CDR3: TGCAGTGCTAGAGATCGGGTGACTAGCACAGATACGCAGTATTTT. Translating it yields CSARDRVTSTDTQYF.

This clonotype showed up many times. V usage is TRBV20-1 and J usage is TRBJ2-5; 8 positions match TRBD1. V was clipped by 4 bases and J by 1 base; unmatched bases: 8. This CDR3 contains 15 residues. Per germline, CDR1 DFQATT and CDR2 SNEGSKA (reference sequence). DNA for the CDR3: TGCAGTGCTAATCTAGGACAGGGACCCCAAGAGACCCAGTACTTC. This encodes CSANLGQGPQETQYF.

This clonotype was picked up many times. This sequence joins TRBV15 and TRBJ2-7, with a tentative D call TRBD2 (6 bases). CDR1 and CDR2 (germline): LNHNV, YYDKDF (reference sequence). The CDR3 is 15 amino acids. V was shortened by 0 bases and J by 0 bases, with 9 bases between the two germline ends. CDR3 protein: CATSRDLRDSYEQYF. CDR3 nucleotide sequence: TGTGCCACCAGCAGAGATTTGCGGGACTCCTACGAGCAGTACTTC.

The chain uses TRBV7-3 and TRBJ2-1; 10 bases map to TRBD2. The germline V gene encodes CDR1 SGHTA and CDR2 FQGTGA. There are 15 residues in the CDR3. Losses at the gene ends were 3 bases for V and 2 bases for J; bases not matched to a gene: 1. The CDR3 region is CASSFSGRAYNEQFF. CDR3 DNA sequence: TGTGCCAGCAGCTTCAGCGGGAGGGCCTACAATGAGCAGTTCTTC.

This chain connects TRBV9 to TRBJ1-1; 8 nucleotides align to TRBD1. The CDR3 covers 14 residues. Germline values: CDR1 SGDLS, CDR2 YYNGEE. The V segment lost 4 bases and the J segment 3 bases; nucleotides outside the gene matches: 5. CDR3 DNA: TGTGCCAGCAGCATAGGACAGGGCGACACTGAAGCTTTCTTT. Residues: CASSIGQGDTEAFF.

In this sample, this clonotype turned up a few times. The CDR3 DNA is TGTGCCAGCAGCTTATCTGTAGGGTCTGGGGCCAACGTCCTGACTTTC. Encoded protein: CASSLSVGSGANVLTF. The rearrangement joins TRBV7-3 to TRBJ2-6; D is unresolved. The CDR3 is 16 amino acids. Trimming removed 2 bases at V and 1 base at J, with 9 bases between. Per germline, CDR1 SGHTA and CDR2 FQGTGA.

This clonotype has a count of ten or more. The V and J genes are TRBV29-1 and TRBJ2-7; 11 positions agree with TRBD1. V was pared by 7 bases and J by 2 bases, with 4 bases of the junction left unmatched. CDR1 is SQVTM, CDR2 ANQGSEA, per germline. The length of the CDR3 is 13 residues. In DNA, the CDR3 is TGCAGCGCCACGGGACAGGGGGCCTACGAGCAGTACTTC. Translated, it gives CSATGQGAYEQYF.

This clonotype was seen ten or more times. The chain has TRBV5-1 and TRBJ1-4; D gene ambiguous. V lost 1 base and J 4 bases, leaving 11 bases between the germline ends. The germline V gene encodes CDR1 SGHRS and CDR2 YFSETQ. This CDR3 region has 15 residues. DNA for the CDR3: TGCGCCAGCAGCTTGTCTGACACGGTTAATGAAAAACTGTTTTTT. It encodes CASSLSDTVNEKLFF. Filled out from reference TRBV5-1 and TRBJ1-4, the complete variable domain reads KAGVTQTPRYLIKTRGQQVTLSCSPISGHRSVSWYQQTPGQGLQFLFEYFSETQRNKGNFPGRFSGRQFSNSRSEMNVSTLELGDSALYLCASSLSDTVNEKLFFGSGTQLSVL.

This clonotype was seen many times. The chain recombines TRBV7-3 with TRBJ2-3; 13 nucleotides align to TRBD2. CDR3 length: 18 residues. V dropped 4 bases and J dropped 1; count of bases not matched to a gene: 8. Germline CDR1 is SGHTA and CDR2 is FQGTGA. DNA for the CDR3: TGTGCCAGCAGCTCCCCTGGGACTAGCGGGATCGGCACAGATACGCAGTATTTT. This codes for CASSSPGTSGIGTDTQYF.

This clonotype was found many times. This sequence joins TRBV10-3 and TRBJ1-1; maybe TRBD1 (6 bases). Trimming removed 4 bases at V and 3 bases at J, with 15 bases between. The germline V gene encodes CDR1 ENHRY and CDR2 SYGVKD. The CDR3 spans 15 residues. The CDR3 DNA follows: TGTGCCATCAGTGGGTCACAGGGCGTTGACACTGAAGCTTTCTTT. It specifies CAISGSQGVDTEAFF.

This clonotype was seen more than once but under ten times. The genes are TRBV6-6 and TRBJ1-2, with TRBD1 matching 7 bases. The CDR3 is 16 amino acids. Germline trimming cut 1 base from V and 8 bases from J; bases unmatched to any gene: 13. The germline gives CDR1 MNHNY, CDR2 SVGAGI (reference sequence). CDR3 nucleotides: TGTGCCAGCAGTTACTTAGCCCGGGACAGAGCGTCGGGCTACACCTTC. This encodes CASSYLARDRASGYTF.

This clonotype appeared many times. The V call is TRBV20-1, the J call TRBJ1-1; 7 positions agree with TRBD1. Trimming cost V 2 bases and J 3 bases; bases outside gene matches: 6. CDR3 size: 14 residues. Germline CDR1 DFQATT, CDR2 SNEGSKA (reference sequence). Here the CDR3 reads CSARKDRRHTEAFF. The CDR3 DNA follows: TGCAGTGCTAGAAAGGACAGGCGACACACTGAAGCTTTCTTT.

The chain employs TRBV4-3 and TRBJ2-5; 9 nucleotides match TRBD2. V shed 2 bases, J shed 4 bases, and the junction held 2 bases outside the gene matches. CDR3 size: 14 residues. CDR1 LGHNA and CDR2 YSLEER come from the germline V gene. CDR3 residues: CASSQSGRPETQYF. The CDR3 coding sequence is TGCGCCAGCAGCCAAAGCGGGAGGCCAGAGACCCAGTACTTC.

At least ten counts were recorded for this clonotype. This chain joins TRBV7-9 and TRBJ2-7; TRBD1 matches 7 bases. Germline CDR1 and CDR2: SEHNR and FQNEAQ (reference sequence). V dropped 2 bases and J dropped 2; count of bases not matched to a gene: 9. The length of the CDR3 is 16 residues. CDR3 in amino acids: CASSLTQSTGTYEQYF. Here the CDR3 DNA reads TGTGCCAGCAGCTTAACCCAGTCGACAGGGACCTACGAGCAGTACTTC. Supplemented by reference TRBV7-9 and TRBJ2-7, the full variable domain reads DTGVSQNPRHKITKRGQNVTFRCDPISEHNRLYWYRQTLGQGPEFLTYFQNEAQLEKSRLLSDRFSAERPKGSFSTLEIQRTEQGDSAMYLCASSLTQSTGTYEQYFGPGTRLTVT.

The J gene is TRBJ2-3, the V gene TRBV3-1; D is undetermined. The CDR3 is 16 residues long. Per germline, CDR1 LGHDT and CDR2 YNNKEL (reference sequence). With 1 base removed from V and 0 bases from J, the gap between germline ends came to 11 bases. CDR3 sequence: CASSQGPGHSTDTQYF. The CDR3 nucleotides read TGTGCCAGCAGCCAAGGGCCGGGCCATAGCACAGATACGCAGTATTTT.

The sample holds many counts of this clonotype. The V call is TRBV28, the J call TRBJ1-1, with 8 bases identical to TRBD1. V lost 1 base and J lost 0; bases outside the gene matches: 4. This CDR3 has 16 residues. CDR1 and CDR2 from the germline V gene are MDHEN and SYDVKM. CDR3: CASSLSGGPMNTEAFF. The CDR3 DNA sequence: TGTGCCAGCAGTTTATCAGGGGGCCCTATGAACACTGAAGCTTTCTTT.

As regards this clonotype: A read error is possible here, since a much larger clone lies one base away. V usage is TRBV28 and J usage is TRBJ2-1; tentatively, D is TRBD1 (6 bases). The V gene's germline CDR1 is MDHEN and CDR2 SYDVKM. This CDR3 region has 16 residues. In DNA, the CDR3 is TGTGCCAGCAGTTTCTATGGGACACGTTCCTACGATGAGCAGTTCTTC. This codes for CASSFYGTRSYDEQFF. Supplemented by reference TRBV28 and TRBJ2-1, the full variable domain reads DVKVTQSSRYLVKRTGEKVFLECVQDMDHENMFWYRQDPGLGLRLIYFSYDVKMKEKGDIPEGYSVSREKKERFSLILESASTNQTSMYLCASSFYGTRSYDEQFFGPGTRLTVL.

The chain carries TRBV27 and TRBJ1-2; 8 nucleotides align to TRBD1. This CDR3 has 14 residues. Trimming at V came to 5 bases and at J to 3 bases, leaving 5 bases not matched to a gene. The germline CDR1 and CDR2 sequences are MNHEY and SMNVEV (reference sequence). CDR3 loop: CASSARTGHYGYTF. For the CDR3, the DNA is TGTGCCAGCAGTGCCCGGACAGGGCACTATGGCTACACCTTC.

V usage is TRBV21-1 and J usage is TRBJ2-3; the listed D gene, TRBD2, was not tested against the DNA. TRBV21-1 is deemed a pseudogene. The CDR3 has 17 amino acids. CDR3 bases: TGTGCCAGCAGCAAACCCCCGCCGGGGCCCCAGACAGATACGCAGTATTTT. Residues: CASSKPPPGPQTDTQYF.

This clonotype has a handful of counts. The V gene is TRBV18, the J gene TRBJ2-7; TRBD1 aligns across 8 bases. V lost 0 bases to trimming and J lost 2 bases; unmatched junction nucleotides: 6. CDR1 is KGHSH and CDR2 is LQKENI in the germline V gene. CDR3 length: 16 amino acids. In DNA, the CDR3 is TGTGCCAGCTCACCACCCCGACAGGGGAGTGCCTACGAGCAGTACTTC. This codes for CASSPPRQGSAYEQYF.

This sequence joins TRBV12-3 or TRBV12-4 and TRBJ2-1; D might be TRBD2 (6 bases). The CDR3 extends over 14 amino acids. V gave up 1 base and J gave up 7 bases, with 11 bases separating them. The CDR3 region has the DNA TGTGCCAGCAGTTTAGGACTAGGATGGAATGAGCAGTTCTTC. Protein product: CASSLGLGWNEQFF.